This TCR beta chain is from a study of technical replicates of blood from a handful of donors. This CDR3 spans 17 amino acids. Germline loops: CDR1 MNHEY, CDR2 SMNVEV (reference sequence). V was cut by 3 bases and J by 0 bases, with 17 bases left in between. Sequenced by immunoSEQ multiplex PCR; TCRdb stores in-frame clones only, minus some. This sample has roughly 87,000 clones, with just under 95% found just once. The genes are TRBV27 and TRBJ1-1; D call uncertain. This TCR was recovered from a human donor in good health. The sequencing input was T cells isolated from PBMCs. The CDR3 loop reads CASSFYYDSRMNTEAFF. In DNA form, the CDR3 reads TGTGCCAGCAGTTTTTACTATGATTCCCGCATGAACACTGAAGCTTTCTTT.